This T cell receptor beta chain was identified during a study of T cells in localized non-small cell lung cancer. The study's findings and limits: Since sequencing was restricted to only one region of the tumor, intratumor heterogeneity remains a possibility. The study linked higher blood T cell density to longer overall survival.

Sequenced by immunoSEQ multiplex PCR; TCRdb stores in-frame clones only, minus some. The repertoire consists of about 92,000 clones, with roughly 91% occurring once and the leading ten covering 4.1%. The germline gives CDR1 MNHNY, CDR2 SVGAGI (reference sequence). The V end lost 7 bases, the J end lost 10 bases, and 14 bases lay between the germline ends. This CDR3 spans 13 amino acids. This clone has a single count. Its antigen is undetermined. The rearrangement joins TRBV6-6 to TRBJ1-6; unclear D gene. The sequence was collected from a woman between 35 and 75 years old with stage II squamous cell lung carcinoma. This material consisted of PBMCs, taken before any cancer treatment. CDR3 sequence (DNA): TGTGCCAGCATCCCGGCCCCCTGGTCACCCCTCCACTTT. Protein product: CASIPAPWSPLHF.